The 10 T cell receptor beta chains presented below share a single source sample, sequenced in a study of OX40 agonist ivuxolimab in advanced cancers. Here immunoSEQ multiplex PCR was the method, and the copy in TCRdb shows in-frame clones only, minus some. The sample has tens of thousands of clones, approximately 87% seen once. Sample: CD4+ or CD8+ T cells sorted from blood, taken in a trial of the OX40 agonist ivuxolimab. All receptors come from an adult with an advanced solid tumor such as melanoma, head and neck, liver or kidney cancer.

The chain carries TRBV28 and TRBJ1-5; no reliable D call. There are 16 residues in the CDR3. Germline V CDR1 and CDR2: MDHEN, SYDVKM. V lost 2 bases and J 4 bases, leaving 15 bases between the germline ends. The CDR3 sequence: CASSLDLQTKNQPQHF. The CDR3 DNA reads TGTGCCAGCAGTTTAGACTTACAGACCAAAAATCAGCCCCAGCATTTT. Together with reference TRBV28 and TRBJ1-5, the CDR3 gives the full variable domain: DVKVTQSSRYLVKRTGEKVFLECVQDMDHENMFWYRQDPGLGLRLIYFSYDVKMKEKGDIPEGYSVSREKKERFSLILESASTNQTSMYLCASSLDLQTKNQPQHFGDGTRLSIL.

The chain has TRBV6-5 and TRBJ1-2; no definite D call. The CDR3 sequence is 15 residues long. The germline V gene encodes CDR1 MNHEY and CDR2 SVGAGI. V gave up 6 bases and J gave up 0 bases, with 14 bases separating them. The CDR3 loop reads CASRSQGLPNYGYTF. The CDR3 DNA reads TGTGCCAGCAGATCCCAAGGTCTCCCTAACTATGGCTACACCTTC.

This clone was seen a single time. The chain couples TRBV5-1 to TRBJ1-3, with TRBD1 matching over 7 bases. The CDR3 has 16 amino acids. Germline loops: CDR1 SGHRS, CDR2 YFSETQ. The ends lost 3 bases at V and 4 bases at J; junction bases unmatched: 10. CDR3 loop: CASSSTSTGLGNTIYF. CDR3 bases: TGCGCCAGCAGCTCGACGTCGACAGGGTTAGGAAACACCATATATTTT.

This clone was picked up a small number of times. The chain couples TRBV11-2 to TRBJ2-3; 7 nucleotides match TRBD1. Germline V gene sequence: CDR1 SGHAT, CDR2 FQNNGV. V gave up 2 bases and J gave up 5 bases; unmatched junction bases: 7. The CDR3 consists of 15 residues. This CDR3 is CASSLNPGQQDTQYF. CDR3 bases: TGTGCCAGCAGCTTAAATCCGGGACAGCAAGATACGCAGTATTTT.

The V call is TRBV5-4, the J call TRBJ2-7; the match to TRBD1 covers 10 bases. The CDR3 runs 14 residues. Losses at the gene ends were 4 bases for V and 5 bases for J; bases not matched to a gene: 6. Germline CDR1 is SGHNT and CDR2 is YYREEE (reference sequence). The CDR3 DNA follows: TGTGCCAGCAGCATTCTGACAGGGGGCGACGAGCAGTACTTC. It is translated as CASSILTGGDEQYF.

The V and J genes are TRBV6-5 and TRBJ2-7, with D uncertain. Per germline, CDR1 MNHEY and CDR2 SVGAGI. This CDR3 has 15 amino acids. V was trimmed by 6 bases and J by 2 bases, leaving 17 bases between them. The CDR3 sequence: CASSTNGPGPYEQYF. The CDR3 coding sequence is TGTGCCAGCAGCACAAACGGCCCGGGCCCCTACGAGCAGTACTTC.

This clone appeared a single time. The chain uses TRBV7-9 and TRBJ2-3, with D possibly TRBD2 on 5 matching bases. The CDR3 totals 13 residues. V dropped 2 bases and J dropped 6 bases, with 9 bases sitting between them. Germline V CDR1 and CDR2: SEHNR, FQNEAQ (reference sequence). The CDR3 DNA is TGTGCCAGCAGCTTAAGTTGGGAGGATACGCAGTATTTT. Translating it yields CASSLSWEDTQYF.

This clone was observed a single time. The chain couples TRBV5-6 to TRBJ1-2, with D possibly matching TRBD1 (6 bases). CDR3 length: 14 amino acids. Germline V gene data show CDR1 as SGHDT and CDR2 as YYEEEE. V gave up 1 base and J gave up 2 bases, with 9 bases separating them. The CDR3 nucleotides are TGTGCCAGCAGCTTGAGGGGGAGGAACTATGGCTACACCTTC. This gives the protein CASSLRGRNYGYTF.

The chain recombines TRBV4-2 with TRBJ1-3; D uncertain. Trimming took 0 bases from V and 0 from J, leaving 9 bases between them. The V gene's germline CDR1 is LGHNA and CDR2 YNFKEQ. This CDR3 is built from 16 residues. In nucleotides, the CDR3 is TGTGCCAGCAGCCAAGAAAGGCGTTTCTCTGGAAACACCATATATTTT. Its protein is CASSQERRFSGNTIYF.

CDR3 protein: CASSPQPGHNRGTNTEAFF. Written as DNA, the CDR3 is TGTGCCAGCTCACCACAACCGGGCCACAACAGGGGCACGAACACTGAAGCTTTCTTT. The chain is built from TRBV18 and TRBJ1-1; 7 nucleotides match TRBD1. The CDR3 is made up of 19 amino acids. Germline trimming cut 1 base from V and 1 base from J; bases unmatched to any gene: 15. The germline gives CDR1 KGHSH, CDR2 LQKENI.